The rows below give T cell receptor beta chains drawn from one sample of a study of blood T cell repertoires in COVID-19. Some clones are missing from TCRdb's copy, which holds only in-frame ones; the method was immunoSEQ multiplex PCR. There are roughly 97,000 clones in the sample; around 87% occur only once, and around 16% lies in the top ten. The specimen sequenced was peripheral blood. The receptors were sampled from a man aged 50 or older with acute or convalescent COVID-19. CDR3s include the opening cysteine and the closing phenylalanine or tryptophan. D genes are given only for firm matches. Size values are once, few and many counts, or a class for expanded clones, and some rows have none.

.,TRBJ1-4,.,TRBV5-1,TGCGCCAGCAGCCCGAGCTCCGGAGACCGAGTGTTTTTT,CASSPSSGDRVFF
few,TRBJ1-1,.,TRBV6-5,TGTGCCAGCAGTCCTCAGCGGGGGACTGAAGCTTTCTTT,CASSPQRGTEAFF
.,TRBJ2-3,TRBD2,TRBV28,TGTGCCAGCAGTTTATTACTAGCGACTACAGATACGCAGTATTTT,CASSLLLATTDTQYF
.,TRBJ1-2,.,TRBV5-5,TGTGCCAGCAGCTTGGGGCCGGGAATTAATTATGGCTACACCTTC,CASSLGPGINYGYTF
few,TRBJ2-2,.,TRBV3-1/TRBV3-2,TGTGCCAGCAGCGAAGCCCGAGGCGGGGTGGACACCGGGGAGCTGTTTTTT,CASSEARGGVDTGELFF
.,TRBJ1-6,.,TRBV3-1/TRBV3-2,TGTGCCAGCAGCCTGCCGGGGAGGGGGAATTCACCCCTCCACTTT,CASSLPGRGNSPLHF
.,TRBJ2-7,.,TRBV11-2,TGTGCCAGCAGGCAAGCGACCGGCCCCTACGAGCAGTACTTC,CASRQATGPYEQYF
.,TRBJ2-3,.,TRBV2,TGTGCCTTCTCTCGGGGGACGTGGACAGATACGCAGTATTTT,CAFSRGTWTDTQYF
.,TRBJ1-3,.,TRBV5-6,TGTGCCAGCAGCTTGGGAGGGTCTGGAAACACCATATATTTT,CASSLGGSGNTIYF
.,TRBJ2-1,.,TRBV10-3,TGTGCCATCAGTGAGCGGGCGGGGAGCTCCTACAATGAGCAGTTCTTC,CAISERAGSSYNEQFF
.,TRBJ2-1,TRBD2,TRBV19,TGTGCCAGTATAAGGACTAGCGGGAGTTACAATGAGCAGTTCTTC,CASIRTSGSYNEQFF
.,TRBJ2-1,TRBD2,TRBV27,TGTGCCAGCCGGATTGCCGGGACTAGTTACAATGAGCAGTTCTTC,CASRIAGTSYNEQFF
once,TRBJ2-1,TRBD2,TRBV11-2,TGTGCCAGCAGCTCTTATAGCGGGAGGGCCGGCAATGAGCAGTTCTTC,CASSSYSGRAGNEQFF
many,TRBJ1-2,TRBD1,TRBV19,TGTGCCAGTAGTAAGCCGGGACAGCGTCTTCTTGGCTACACCTTC,CASSKPGQRLLGYTF
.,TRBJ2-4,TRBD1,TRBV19,TGTGCCAGTTTTAGACAGGGGGGGATTCAGTACTTC,CASFRQGGIQYF
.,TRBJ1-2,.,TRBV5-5,TGTGCCAGCAGCGCCGAATCTGGGGGGGTTGGCTACACCTTC,CASSAESGGVGYTF
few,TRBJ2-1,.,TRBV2,TGTGCCAGCAGTGCCGCGGGATTGGGCTACAATGAGCAGTTCTTC,CASSAAGLGYNEQFF
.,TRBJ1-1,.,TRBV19,TGTGCCAGTAGCCCCCAGGGATTTTGGGCTTTCTTT,CASSPQGFWAFF
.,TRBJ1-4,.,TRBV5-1,TGCGCCAGCAGCTTGGGTCGGGGAGCAACTAATGAAAAACTGTTTTTT,CASSLGRGATNEKLFF
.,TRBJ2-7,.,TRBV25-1,TGTGCCAGCAGTGGAGACTTTTACGAGCAGTACTTC,CASSGDFYEQYF
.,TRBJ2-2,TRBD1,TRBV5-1,TGCGCCAGCAGCTACGGAGGACAGGGGGCCTCCGGGGAGCTGTTTTTT,CASSYGGQGASGELFF
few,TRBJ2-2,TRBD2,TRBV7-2,TGTGCCAGCAGCTTTAGCGGGAGGAACACCGGGGAGCTGTTTTTT,CASSFSGRNTGELFF
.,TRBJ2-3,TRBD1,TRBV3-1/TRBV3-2,TGTGCCAGCAGCCAGACAGGGGCTGGCACAGATACGCAGTATTTT,CASSQTGAGTDTQYF
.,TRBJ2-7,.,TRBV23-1,TGCGCCAGCAGAGCGGCGGGGAGAGCGGTCTACGAGCAGTACTTC,CASRAAGRAVYEQYF
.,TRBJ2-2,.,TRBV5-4,TGTGCCAGCAGCGCGGCCGGGAACCTCTTTGGGGAGCTGTTTTTT,CASSAAGNLFGELFF
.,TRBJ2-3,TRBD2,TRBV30,TGTGCCTGGAGGAAGGGGACTAGCGGCACAGATACGCAGTATTTT,CAWRKGTSGTDTQYF
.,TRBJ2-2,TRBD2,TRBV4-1,TGCGCCAGCAGCCAAGGGGTTAGCGGGAGGCCCGGGGAGCTGTTTTTT,CASSQGVSGRPGELFF
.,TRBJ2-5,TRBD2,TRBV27,TGTGCCAGCAGTTTTGGGTTGGGGGGGCAAGAGACCCAGTACTTC,CASSFGLGGQETQYF
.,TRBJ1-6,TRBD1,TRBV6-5,TGTGCCAGCAGACGCCGGACAGGGAAAGATTCACCCCTCCACTTT,CASRRRTGKDSPLHF
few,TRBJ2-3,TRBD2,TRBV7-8,TGTGCCAGCAGCCTTAGCGGGAGGATGGGTACGCAGTATTTT,CASSLSGRMGTQYF
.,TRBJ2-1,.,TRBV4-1,TGCGCCAGCAGCCAAGGCCCGGGACTCGATTACAATGAGCAGTTCTTC,CASSQGPGLDYNEQFF
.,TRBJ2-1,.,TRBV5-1,TGCGCCAGCAGCTTGGGCCCAGGCTACTACAATGAGCAGTTCTTC,CASSLGPGYYNEQFF
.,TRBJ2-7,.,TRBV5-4,TGTGCCAGCAGCTTGGGGCATTCATCGTCCTACGAGCAGTACTTC,CASSLGHSSSYEQYF
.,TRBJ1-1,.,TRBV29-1,TGCAGCGTTGAAGATCGGGGAACTGAAGCTTTCTTT,CSVEDRGTEAFF
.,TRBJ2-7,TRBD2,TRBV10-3,TGTGCCATCAGTCCGGGACTAGCGGGATCCTACGAGCAGTACTTC,CAISPGLAGSYEQYF
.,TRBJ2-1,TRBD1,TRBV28,TGTGCCAGCAGTCGAACAGGGGGCTATGAGCAGTTCTTC,CASSRTGGYEQFF
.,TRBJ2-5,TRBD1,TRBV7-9,TGTGCCAGCAGCCCAAGAACAGGGGTATGGACCCAGTACTTC,CASSPRTGVWTQYF
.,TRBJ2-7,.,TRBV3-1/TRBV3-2,TGTGCCAGCAGCCAAGATGGACAGTCCTACGAGCAGTACTTC,CASSQDGQSYEQYF
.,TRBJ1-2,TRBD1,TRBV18,TGTGCCAGCTCACCGGAGGGACAGGGGGCGCGACGCTATGGCTACACCTTC,CASSPEGQGARRYGYTF
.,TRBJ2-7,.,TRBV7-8,TGTGCCAGCAGCTCGGCACCAGCGGTAAGCTCCTACGAGCAGTACTTC,CASSSAPAVSSYEQYF
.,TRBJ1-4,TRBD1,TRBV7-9,TGTGCCAGCAGCTTAAGGACAGGGGCCGGGGAAAAACTGTTTTTT,CASSLRTGAGEKLFF
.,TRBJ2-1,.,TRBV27,TGTGCCAGCAGTGGTAACTCAGGGCCATACAATGAGCAGTTCTTC,CASSGNSGPYNEQFF
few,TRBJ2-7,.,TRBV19,TGTGCCAGTAGTATCGGGGGACGCCCGGGGAGTCACGAGCAGTACTTC,CASSIGGRPGSHEQYF
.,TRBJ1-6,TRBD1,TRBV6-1,TGTGCCAGCAGTGGGAGGAGGACCGACAGGGGTTCATCCGCTTCACCCCTCCACTTT,CASSGRRTDRGSSASPLHF
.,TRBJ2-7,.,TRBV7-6,TGTGCCAGCAGCCTGGCCGGGGGTACCTACGAGCAGTACTTC,CASSLAGGTYEQYF
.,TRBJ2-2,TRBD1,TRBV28,TGTGCCAGTAAAACAGGGGCGGGCACCGGGGAGCTGTTTTTT,CASKTGAGTGELFF
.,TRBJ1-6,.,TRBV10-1,TGCGCCAGCAGCCCAGGGGCCAGCTCACCCCTCCACTTT,CASSPGASSPLHF
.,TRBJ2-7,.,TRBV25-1,TGTGCCAGCAGTGCTACTAGCCCTTCCTACGAGCAGTACTTC,CASSATSPSYEQYF
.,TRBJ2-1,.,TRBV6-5,TGTGCCAGCAGTGACTCGTCAGGGGTGGATGAGCAGTTCTTC,CASSDSSGVDEQFF
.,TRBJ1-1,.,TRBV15,TGTGCCACCAGCAGACCCCAGGCCCCCTGGGCTTTCTTT,CATSRPQAPWAFF
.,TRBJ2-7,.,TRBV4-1,TGCGCCAGCAGCCAAGATAGCTACGAGCAGTACTTC,CASSQDSYEQYF
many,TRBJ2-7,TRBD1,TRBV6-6,TGTGCCAGCAGTTACCCTGAGGGACAGGACCACGAGCAGTACTTC,CASSYPEGQDHEQYF
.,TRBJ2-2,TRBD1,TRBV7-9,TGTGCCAGCAGCTCCCCCCGGACAGGGGTCAACACCGGGGAGCTGTTTTTT,CASSSPRTGVNTGELFF
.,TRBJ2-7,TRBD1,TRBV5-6,TGTGCCAGCAGCTCAGGACAGGGGCTACCCTACGAGCAGTACTTC,CASSSGQGLPYEQYF
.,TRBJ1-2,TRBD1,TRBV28,TGTGCCAGCAGTAAGGGACAGGGGGCCTGGTATGGCTACACCTTC,CASSKGQGAWYGYTF